These 26 T cell receptor beta chains came from one sample sequenced in a study of OX40 agonist ivuxolimab in advanced cancers. The method was immunoSEQ multiplex PCR; TCRdb's version includes in-frame clones alone and lacks a portion of them. The sample records about 70,000 clones, about nine tenths being singletons. The sequenced sample was CD4+ or CD8+ T cells sorted from blood, obtained in a trial of the OX40 agonist ivuxolimab. The receptors derive from an adult with an advanced solid tumor such as melanoma, head and neck, liver or kidney cancer.

The rearrangement links TRBV27 to TRBJ2-4; D remains unclear. Germline V gene data show CDR1 as MNHEY and CDR2 as SMNVEV (reference sequence). This CDR3 spans 15 amino acids. V was pared by 5 bases and J by 0 bases, with 11 bases between. CDR3 coding DNA: TGTGCCAGCAGTGATGTACGTCTAGCCAAAAACATTCAGTACTTC. The encoded protein is CASSDVRLAKNIQYF.

The rearrangement joins TRBV10-3 to TRBJ2-2; 7 positions match TRBD1. The CDR3 totals 18 residues. Germline V gene data show CDR1 as ENHRY and CDR2 as SYGVKD. Trimming took 2 bases from V and 1 from J; bases not matched to a gene: 10. The CDR3 nucleotides read TGTGCCATCAGTGAGCCGTACCCGGGACAGCAGAACACCGGGGAGCTGTTTTTT. Encoded protein: CAISEPYPGQQNTGELFF.

The V call is TRBV19, the J call TRBJ1-6; no definite D call. The CDR3 is 13 amino acids. Germline V gene sequence: CDR1 LNHDA, CDR2 SQIVND (reference sequence). Trimming took off 7 bases at V and 6 bases at J, with 10 bases between the two ends. Here the CDR3 reads CASMGTRNSPLHF. The CDR3, as DNA: TGTGCCAGTATGGGAACCCGTAATTCACCCCTCCACTTT.

The V gene is TRBV28, the J gene TRBJ2-1; 10 bases line up with TRBD2. The trim removed 3 bases at V and 6 bases at J, leaving 2 bases unmatched. The CDR3 sequence is 14 residues long. In germline, CDR1 is MDHEN, CDR2 SYDVKM. The CDR3 loop reads CASSFGTSANEQFF. The CDR3, as DNA: TGTGCCAGCAGTTTTGGGACTAGCGCCAATGAGCAGTTCTTC.

Turning to this clone: Additional DNA sequences in this sample encode the identical CDR3. This chain uses TRBV5-1 with TRBJ1-5, with D uncertain. From germline, CDR1 is SGHRS and CDR2 YFSETQ. This CDR3 region has 14 residues. The V gene lost 0 bases and the J gene lost 4 bases, with 8 bases spanning the gap. The CDR3 DNA is TGCGCCAGCAGCTTGGATGGAGGAAATCAGCCCCAGCATTTT. It codes for CASSLDGGNQPQHF.

The chain recombines TRBV9 with TRBJ2-3; D may correspond to TRBD1 or TRBD2 (7 bases each). The V gene's germline CDR1 is SGDLS and CDR2 YYNGEE. The CDR3 is 18 residues long. The V gene lost 4 bases and the J gene lost 2 bases, with 23 bases spanning the gap. CDR3 sequence reads: CASSSQRGRGLNTDTQYF. CDR3 DNA sequence: TGTGCCAGCAGCTCCCAGAGGGGGCGGGGGTTAAACACAGATACGCAGTATTTT.

The chain joins TRBV9 to TRBJ1-1; no definite D call. The V gene lost 4 bases and the J gene lost 1 base, with 11 bases spanning the gap. The CDR3 totals 14 residues. From germline, CDR1 is SGDLS and CDR2 YYNGEE. CDR3 loop: CASSPPGGNTEAFF. In DNA, the CDR3 is TGTGCCAGCAGCCCCCCAGGTGGGAACACTGAAGCTTTCTTT.

The CDR3 region is CASSAGGGTEAFF. In nucleotides, the CDR3 is TGTGCCAGCAGCGCCGGGGGTGGAACTGAAGCTTTCTTT. The rearrangement uses TRBV9 and TRBJ1-1, with D possibly being TRBD1 (5 bases). V shed 3 bases and J shed 5 bases, with 11 bases lying between them. The CDR3 loop spans 13 amino acids. Per the germline V gene, CDR1 is SGDLS and CDR2 is YYNGEE.

The chain links TRBV7-2 to TRBJ1-2; D not certain. V was clipped by 3 bases and J by 10 bases, with 18 bases between them. The CDR3 is 14 amino acids. CDR1 and CDR2 from the germline V gene are SGHTA and FQGNSA. The CDR3 DNA sequence: TGTGCCAGCAGCTTCTCCGCTTACTCTTTTGACTACACCTTC. Translated, it gives CASSFSAYSFDYTF.

The chain is built from TRBV21-1 and TRBJ2-7. TRBV21-1 is a documented pseudogene. The CDR3 totals 15 residues. DNA of the CDR3: TGTGCCAGCAGCAAAAGGGGGGGGACAGCGTGGGAGCAGTACTTC. Amino acids: CASSKRGGTAWEQYF.

CDR3 in amino acids: CAISESGTANTGELFF. DNA for the CDR3: TGTGCCATCAGTGAGTCTGGTACAGCGAACACCGGGGAGCTGTTTTTT. This sequence joins TRBV10-3 and TRBJ2-2; D is undetermined. Between the trimmed V and J ends, which lost 0 bases and 0 bases, there was a span of 8 bases. CDR1 and CDR2 from the germline V gene are ENHRY and SYGVKD. The CDR3 has 16 amino acids.

This clone showed up just once. This chain links TRBV6-1 with TRBJ1-1; D possibly corresponds to TRBD1 (6 bases). The germline CDR1 and CDR2 sequences are MNHNS and SASEGT. V gave up 8 bases and J gave up 3 bases, with 13 bases separating them. The CDR3 loop spans 13 amino acids. The CDR3 region is CASPGGSYTEAFF. The CDR3 bases are TGTGCCAGCCCCGGGGGCTCGTACACTGAAGCTTTCTTT.

The rearrangement links TRBV4-1 to TRBJ2-3; no reliable D call. The CDR3 sequence is 12 residues long. Germline CDR1 and CDR2: MGHRA and YSYEKL. V shed 1 base and J shed 6 bases, with 5 bases lying between them. CDR3 in DNA: TGCGCCAGCAGCCAAGTGGGGGATACGCAGTATTTT. Translation gives CASSQVGDTQYF.

The V gene is TRBV6-6, the J gene TRBJ2-6; D remains ambiguous. Germline CDR1 and CDR2: MNHNY and SVGAGI (reference sequence). V was clipped by 6 bases and J by 0 bases, with 6 bases between them. The CDR3 is made up of 14 amino acids. The CDR3 DNA follows: TGTGCCAGCAGGGGCAACTCTGGGGCCAACGTCCTGACTTTC. Its translation: CASRGNSGANVLTF.

The rearrangement links TRBV5-1 to TRBJ2-3, with TRBD2 identical over 9 bases. The CDR3 is 14 residues long. CDR1 and CDR2 (germline): SGHRS, YFSETQ. Losses at the gene ends were 4 bases for V and 2 bases for J; bases not matched to a gene: 2. The CDR3 loop is CASSTGLATDTQYF. CDR3 coding DNA: TGCGCCAGCAGCACGGGACTAGCCACAGATACGCAGTATTTT. Full variable domain (rest looked up from reference TRBV5-1 and TRBJ2-3): KAGVTQTPRYLIKTRGQQVTLSCSPISGHRSVSWYQQTPGQGLQFLFEYFSETQRNKGNFPGRFSGRQFSNSRSEMNVSTLELGDSALYLCASSTGLATDTQYFGPGTRLTVL.

CDR3 protein: CASRRLLEKLFF. The CDR3 DNA follows: TGTGCCAGCAGGAGACTGCTTGAAAAACTGTTTTTT. The rearrangement joins TRBV28 to TRBJ1-4; D is unresolved. Trimming left V 6 bases short and J 7 bases short, with 9 bases between. Germline assignment: CDR1 MDHEN and CDR2 SYDVKM. The length of the CDR3 is 12 residues.

The genes are TRBV6-5 and TRBJ1-2, with D perhaps matching TRBD1 (5 bases). V lost 0 bases, J lost 6 bases, and 14 bases lay in between. The CDR3 spans 15 residues. Germline lookup yields CDR1 MNHEY and CDR2 SVGAGI. In DNA, the CDR3 is TGTGCCAGCAGTTACTCGATGGAGACAGCGAATGGCTACACCTTC. This translates into CASSYSMETANGYTF.

This sequence joins TRBV6-5 and TRBJ1-5, with a weak D call TRBD1 (6 bases). Germline CDR1 and CDR2: MNHEY and SVGAGI. Trimming left V 2 bases short and J 3 bases short, with 11 bases between. This CDR3 region has 15 residues. The CDR3 sequence: CASSYGRGSNQPQHF. CDR3 coding DNA: TGTGCCAGCAGTTACGGAAGGGGGTCCAATCAGCCCCAGCATTTT.

The genes are TRBV7-8 and TRBJ1-5; 11 bases are shared with TRBD1. The V and J ends lost 3 bases and 0 bases, in that order; junction bases with no gene match: 4. CDR1 is SGHVS and CDR2 is FQNEAQ in the germline V gene. CDR3 length: 17 amino acids. The CDR3: CASSFGTGGYSNQPQHF. CDR3 in DNA: TGTGCCAGCAGCTTCGGGACAGGGGGTTATAGCAATCAGCCCCAGCATTTT.

The chain uses TRBV7-2 and TRBJ2-7; 7 bases align to TRBD1. The CDR3 extends over 13 amino acids. The ends lost 4 bases at V and 13 bases at J; junction bases unmatched: 13. Germline loops: CDR1 SGHTA, CDR2 FQGNSA. The CDR3 bases are TGTGCCAGCAGCTCCCCGGGACAGCCACGAAGATACTTC. This gives the protein CASSSPGQPRRYF.

The chain recombines TRBV7-2 with TRBJ2-7; 10 bases are a match to TRBD1. Looked up from germline, CDR1 is SGHTA and CDR2 is FQGNSA. Germline trimming cut 5 bases from V and 4 bases from J; bases unmatched to any gene: 8. This CDR3 has 15 residues. The CDR3 spells CASSQGDRGFYEQYF. CDR3 nucleotide sequence: TGTGCCAGCAGCCAAGGGGACAGGGGTTTTTACGAGCAGTACTTC.

This sequence joins TRBV7-9 and TRBJ1-6; no definite D call. V dropped 5 bases and J dropped 8 bases, with 10 bases sitting between them. Per germline, CDR1 SEHNR and CDR2 FQNEAQ (reference sequence). This CDR3 is 13 amino acids long. CDR3: CASSRGGDSPLHF. The CDR3 coding sequence is TGTGCCAGCAGCCGAGGCGGTGATTCACCCCTCCACTTT.

The rearrangement uses TRBV7-2 and TRBJ1-3; D unclear. Deletions cut 5 bases from V and 4 bases from J, with 9 bases between. In germline, CDR1 is SGHTA, CDR2 FQGNSA. The CDR3 has 13 amino acids. The CDR3 sequence is CASSKGLGNTIYF. The CDR3 DNA is TGTGCCAGCAGCAAAGGACTGGGAAACACCATATATTTT.

This chain joins TRBV4-2 and TRBJ2-7; tentative D call: TRBD2 (6 bases). This CDR3 has 14 residues. Looked up from germline, CDR1 is LGHNA and CDR2 is YNFKEQ. V was clipped by 0 bases and J by 7 bases, with 13 bases between them. The CDR3 DNA follows: TGTGCCAGCAGCCAAGAATCCCGGACTATGGAGCAGTACTTC. Its protein is CASSQESRTMEQYF.

The DNA for the CDR3 is TGCGCCAGCAGCCAAGACACCCCGGGGGGAGCGGGGTTCTACGAGCAGTACTTC. Its protein product is CASSQDTPGGAGFYEQYF. The rearrangement joins TRBV4-3 to TRBJ2-7, with 7 positions matching TRBD2. Germline trimming cut 0 bases from V and 3 bases from J; bases unmatched to any gene: 14. The CDR3 length is 18 residues. Germline lookup yields CDR1 LGHNA and CDR2 YSLEER.

The chain combines TRBV18 with TRBJ1-2; D is unresolved. The CDR3 is made up of 14 amino acids. Germline CDR1 is KGHSH and CDR2 is LQKENI. Trimming removed 3 bases at V and 2 bases at J, with 10 bases between. CDR3: CASSPEDGNYGYTF. The CDR3 DNA is TGTGCCAGCTCACCGGAGGACGGAAACTATGGCTACACCTTC.